These 10 T cell receptor beta chains originate from one sample sequenced in a study of blood T cell repertoires in COVID-19. The protocol was immunoSEQ multiplex PCR, while the TCRdb copy is restricted to in-frame clones and leaves out a portion. Counted here are a few hundred thousand clones, approximately 90% occurring once; the ten biggest clones make up 2.4%. Material: PBMCs or T cells enriched from blood (not recorded which). These TCRs come from a woman between 18 and 30 years old who had recovered from COVID-19.

The chain links TRBV24-1 to TRBJ2-2; D perhaps matches TRBD2 (6 bases). The ends were cut back, 1 base at V and 3 bases at J, with 14 bases in the middle. Per germline, CDR1 KGHDR and CDR2 SFDVKD. This CDR3 comprises 17 residues. CDR3: CATSDFGWPGDTGELFF. As DNA, the CDR3 is TGTGCCACCAGTGATTTTGGATGGCCGGGGGACACCGGGGAGCTGTTTTTT.

V is TRBV6-5 and J is TRBJ2-1; 9 bases agree with TRBD1. This CDR3 region has 14 residues. Germline CDR1 MNHEY, CDR2 SVGAGI. With 8 bases clipped from V and 8 bases from J, the junction kept 10 bases outside the gene matches. DNA of the CDR3: TGTGCCAGCGCATACCGGGACAGGGTCGATGAGCAGTTCTTC. The encoded protein is CASAYRDRVDEQFF.

The chain has TRBV11-2 and TRBJ1-1, with D perhaps matching TRBD1 (5 bases). Trimming stripped 2 bases from V and 1 base from J, with 8 bases between. The CDR3 is 14 residues long. Germline CDR1 is SGHAT and CDR2 is FQNNGV. CDR3: CASSLRQGNTEAFF. As DNA, the CDR3 is TGTGCCAGCAGCTTAAGGCAGGGGAACACTGAAGCTTTCTTT.

The gene calls are TRBV7-2 and TRBJ1-6; TRBD1 matches at 7 bases. Germline trimming cut 6 bases from V and 5 bases from J; bases unmatched to any gene: 19. Germline assignment: CDR1 SGHTA and CDR2 FQGNSA. The CDR3 is 19 residues long. The CDR3 DNA sequence: TGTGCCAGCAGTCCCGGGACAGACCCTTCTTGGGGGGATAATTCACCCCTCCACTTT. Its translation: CASSPGTDPSWGDNSPLHF.

This clone was found once. The genes are TRBV3-1 (or the pseudogene TRBV3-2) and TRBJ2-1; D remains ambiguous. CDR3 length: 15 residues. Trimming removed 4 bases at V and 0 bases at J, with 10 bases between. Germline V gene lookup returns CDR1 LGHDT and CDR2 YNNKEL (reference sequence). The CDR3 DNA is TGTGCCAGCAGCCTACAGCTCGGCTCCTACAATGAGCAGTTCTTC. This gives the protein CASSLQLGSYNEQFF.

The V gene is TRBV23-1, the J gene TRBJ2-4; tentative D call: TRBD1 (5 bases). TRBV23-1 is treated as an ORF (open reading frame) with a function not yet certain. This CDR3 spans 15 amino acids. The ends were cut back, 5 bases at V and 0 bases at J, with 11 bases in the middle. CDR3 sequence: CASSSKGLAKNIQYF. For the CDR3, the DNA is TGCGCCAGCAGTAGTAAGGGGCTAGCCAAAAACATTCAGTACTTC.

This rearrangement joins TRBV3-1 (or the pseudogene TRBV3-2) to TRBJ2-5, with TRBD2 matching over 9 bases. The CDR3 runs to 15 residues. The V and J ends lost 4 bases and 4 bases, in that order; junction bases with no gene match: 7. Germline V gene data show CDR1 as LGHDT and CDR2 as YNNKEL (reference sequence). The CDR3 region is CASSPDLSGGETQYF. As DNA, the CDR3 is TGTGCCAGCAGCCCCGACCTTAGCGGGGGAGAGACCCAGTACTTC.

The chain couples TRBV6-6 to TRBJ1-6; D is possibly TRBD1 (6 bases). V lost 5 bases and J 4 bases, leaving 12 bases between the germline ends. This CDR3 contains 15 residues. In germline, CDR1 is MNHNY, CDR2 SVGAGI (reference sequence). CDR3 residues: CASSQDSVYNSPLHF. The CDR3 bases are TGTGCCAGCAGTCAGGACAGTGTGTATAATTCACCCCTCCACTTT.

This chain uses TRBV19 with TRBJ1-6, with 10 bases matching TRBD1. Germline trimming cut 6 bases from V and 8 bases from J; bases unmatched to any gene: 10. The CDR3 contains 16 residues. Germline V gene sequence: CDR1 LNHDA, CDR2 SQIVND (reference sequence). The CDR3 nucleotides read TGTGCCAGTAGCATACCGACAGGGGGCATAGATTCACCCCTCCACTTT. It yields the protein CASSIPTGGIDSPLHF.

This CDR3 reads CASSDRGGAYNSPLHF. The CDR3 DNA follows: TGTGCCAGTAGTGACAGGGGAGGCGCCTATAATTCACCCCTCCACTTT. The V gene is TRBV19, the J gene TRBJ1-6, with 8 nucleotides matching TRBD1. The junction had 5 bases not matched to a gene; V was cut back by 5 bases and J by 2 bases. Per the germline V gene, CDR1 is LNHDA and CDR2 is SQIVND (reference sequence). This CDR3 comprises 16 residues.